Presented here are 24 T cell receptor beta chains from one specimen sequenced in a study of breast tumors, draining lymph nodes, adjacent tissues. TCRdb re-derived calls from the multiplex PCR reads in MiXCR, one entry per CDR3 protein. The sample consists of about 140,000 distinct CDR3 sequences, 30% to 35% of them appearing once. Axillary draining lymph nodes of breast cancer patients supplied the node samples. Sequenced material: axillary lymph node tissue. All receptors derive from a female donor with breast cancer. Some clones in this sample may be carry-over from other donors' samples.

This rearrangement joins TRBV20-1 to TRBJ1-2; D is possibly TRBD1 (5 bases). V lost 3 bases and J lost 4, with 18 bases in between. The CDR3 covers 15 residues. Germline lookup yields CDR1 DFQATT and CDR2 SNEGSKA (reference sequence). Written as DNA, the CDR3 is TGCAGTGCTAGTTTCTCGACCGGGGACCCCTATGGCTACACCTTC. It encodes CSASFSTGDPYGYTF.

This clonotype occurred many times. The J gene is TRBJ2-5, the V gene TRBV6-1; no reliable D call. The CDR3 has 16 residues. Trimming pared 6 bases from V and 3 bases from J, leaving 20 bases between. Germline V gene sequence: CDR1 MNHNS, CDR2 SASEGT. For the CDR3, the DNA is TGTGCCAGCAGCAGTTTCGCAAGTTGGGAAAAAGAGACCCAGTACTTC. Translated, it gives CASSSFASWEKETQYF.

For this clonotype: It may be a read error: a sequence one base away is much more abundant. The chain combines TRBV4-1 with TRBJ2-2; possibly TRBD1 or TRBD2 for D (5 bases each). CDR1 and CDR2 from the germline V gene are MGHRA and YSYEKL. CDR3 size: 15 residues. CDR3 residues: CANSQIGGGSGELFF. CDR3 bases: TGCGCCAACAGCCAAATAGGTGGGGGTAGCGGGGAGCTGTTTTTT.

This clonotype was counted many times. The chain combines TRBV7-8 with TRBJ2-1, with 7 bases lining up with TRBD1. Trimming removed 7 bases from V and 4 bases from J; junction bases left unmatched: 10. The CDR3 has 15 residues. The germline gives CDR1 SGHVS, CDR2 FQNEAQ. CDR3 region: CASNRGGARYNEQFF. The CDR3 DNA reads TGTGCCAGCAATAGAGGGGGCGCGAGATACAATGAGCAGTTCTTC. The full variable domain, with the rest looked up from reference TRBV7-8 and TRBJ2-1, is GAGVSQSPRYKVAKRGQDVALRCDPISGHVSLFWYQQALGQGPEFLTYFQNEAQLDKSGLPSDRFFAERPEGSVSTLKIQRTQQEDSAVYLCASNRGGARYNEQFFGPGTRLTVL.

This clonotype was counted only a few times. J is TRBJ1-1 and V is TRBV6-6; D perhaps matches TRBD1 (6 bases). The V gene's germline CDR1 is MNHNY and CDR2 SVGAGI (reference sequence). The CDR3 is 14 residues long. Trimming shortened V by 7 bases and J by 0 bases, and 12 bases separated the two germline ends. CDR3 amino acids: CASNVQGLNTEAFF. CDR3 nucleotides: TGTGCCAGCAATGTACAGGGTCTGAACACTGAAGCTTTCTTT.

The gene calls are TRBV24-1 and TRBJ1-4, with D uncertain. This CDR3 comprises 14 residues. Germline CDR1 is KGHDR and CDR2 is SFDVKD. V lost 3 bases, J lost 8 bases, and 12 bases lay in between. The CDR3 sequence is CATSDADEGEKLFF. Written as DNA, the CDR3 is TGTGCCACCAGTGATGCCGATGAGGGAGAAAAACTGTTTTTT.

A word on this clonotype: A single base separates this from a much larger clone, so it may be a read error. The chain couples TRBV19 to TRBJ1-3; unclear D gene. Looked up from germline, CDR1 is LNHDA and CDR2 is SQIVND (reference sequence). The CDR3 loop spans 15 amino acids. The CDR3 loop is CASSFRAISGSTIYF. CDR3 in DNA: TGTGCCAGTAGCTTCCGGGCGATCTCTGGAAGCACCATATATTTT.

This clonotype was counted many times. CDR3 coding DNA: TGTGCCAGCAGCTTATTTACAGCCACAGATACGCAGTATTTT. Encoded protein: CASSLFTATDTQYF. The chain carries TRBV7-3 and TRBJ2-3; no clear D. CDR3 length: 14 amino acids. Germline loops: CDR1 SGHTA, CDR2 FQGTGA. The V and J ends lost 2 bases and 2 bases respectively, with 8 bases between them.

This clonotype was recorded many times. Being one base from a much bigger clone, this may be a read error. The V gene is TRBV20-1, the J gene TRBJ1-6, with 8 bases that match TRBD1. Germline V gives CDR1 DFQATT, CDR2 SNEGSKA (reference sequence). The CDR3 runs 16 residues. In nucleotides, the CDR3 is TGCAGTACTAGAGAGACAGGGGTTGGGGGTTACTCACCCCTCCACTTT. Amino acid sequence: CSTRETGVGGYSPLHF.

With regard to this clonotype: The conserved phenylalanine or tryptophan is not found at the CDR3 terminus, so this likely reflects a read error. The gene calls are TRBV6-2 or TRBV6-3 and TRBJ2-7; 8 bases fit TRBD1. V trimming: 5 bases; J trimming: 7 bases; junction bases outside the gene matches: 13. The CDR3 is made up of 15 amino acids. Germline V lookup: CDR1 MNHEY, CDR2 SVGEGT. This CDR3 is CASSKPGQVTHEQYS. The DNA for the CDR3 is TGTGCCAGCAGTAAACCGGGACAGGTAACCCATGAGCAGTACTCC.

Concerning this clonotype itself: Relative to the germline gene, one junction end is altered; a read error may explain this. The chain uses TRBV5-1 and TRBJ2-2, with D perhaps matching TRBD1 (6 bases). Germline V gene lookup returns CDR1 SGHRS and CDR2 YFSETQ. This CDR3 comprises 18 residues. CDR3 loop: CASNLAWTAITNTGELFF. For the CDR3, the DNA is TGCGCCAGCAACTTGGCTTGGACAGCCATCACGAACACCGGGGAGCTGTTTTTT. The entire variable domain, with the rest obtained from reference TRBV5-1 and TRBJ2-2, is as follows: KAGVTQTPRYLIKTRGQQVTLSCSPISGHRSVSWYQQTPGQGLQFLFEYFSETQRNKGNFPGRFSGRQFSNSRSEMNVSTLELGDSALYLCASNLAWTAITNTGELFFGEGSRLTVL.

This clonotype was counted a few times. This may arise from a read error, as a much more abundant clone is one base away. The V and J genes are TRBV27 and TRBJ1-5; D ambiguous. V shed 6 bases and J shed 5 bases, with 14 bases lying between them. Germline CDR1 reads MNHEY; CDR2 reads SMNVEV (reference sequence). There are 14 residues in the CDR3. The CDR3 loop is CASSRDTRDQPQHF. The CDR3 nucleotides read TGTGCCAGCAGCCGAGATACGAGGGATCAGCCCCAGCATTTT.

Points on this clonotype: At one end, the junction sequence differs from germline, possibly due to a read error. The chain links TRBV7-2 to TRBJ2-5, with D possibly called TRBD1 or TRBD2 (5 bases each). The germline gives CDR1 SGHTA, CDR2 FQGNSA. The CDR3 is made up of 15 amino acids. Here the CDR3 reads CASSLAKLMGETQHF. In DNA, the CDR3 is TGTGCCAGCAGCTTAGCGAAATTGATGGGGGAGACCCAGCACTTC.

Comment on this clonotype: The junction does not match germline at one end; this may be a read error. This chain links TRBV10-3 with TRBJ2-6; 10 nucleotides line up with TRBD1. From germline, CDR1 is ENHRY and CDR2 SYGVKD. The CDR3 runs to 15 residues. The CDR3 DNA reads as TGTGCCAGCAGTTACTCACGACAGGGGGCCTACGTCCTGACTTTC. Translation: CASSYSRQGAYVLTF.

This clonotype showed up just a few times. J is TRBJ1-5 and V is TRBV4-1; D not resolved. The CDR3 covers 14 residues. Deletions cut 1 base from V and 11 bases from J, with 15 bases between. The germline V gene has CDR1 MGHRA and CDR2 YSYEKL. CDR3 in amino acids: CASSQAANNLAQHF. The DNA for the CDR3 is TGCGCCAGCAGCCAAGCAGCGAATAACCTCGCCCAGCATTTT.

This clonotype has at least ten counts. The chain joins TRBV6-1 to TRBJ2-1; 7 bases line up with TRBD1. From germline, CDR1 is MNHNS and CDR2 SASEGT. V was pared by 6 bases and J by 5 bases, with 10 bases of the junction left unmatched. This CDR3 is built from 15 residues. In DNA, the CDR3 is TGTGCCAGCAGGCTCGACAGGGTTTTGCACAATGAGCAGTTCTTC. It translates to CASRLDRVLHNEQFF.

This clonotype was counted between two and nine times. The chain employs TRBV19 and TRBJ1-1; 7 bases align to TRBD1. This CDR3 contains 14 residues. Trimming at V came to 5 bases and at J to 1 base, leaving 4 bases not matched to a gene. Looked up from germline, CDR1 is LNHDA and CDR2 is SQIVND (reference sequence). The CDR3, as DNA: TGTGCCAGTAGTGCCAGACAGGGGAACACTGAAGCTTTCTTT. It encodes CASSARQGNTEAFF.

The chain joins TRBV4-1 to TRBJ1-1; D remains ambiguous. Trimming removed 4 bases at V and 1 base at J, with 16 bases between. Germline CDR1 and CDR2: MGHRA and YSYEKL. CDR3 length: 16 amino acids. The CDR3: CASSPRHKGTNTEAFF. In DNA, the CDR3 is TGCGCCAGCAGCCCCAGACATAAGGGTACGAACACTGAAGCTTTCTTT.

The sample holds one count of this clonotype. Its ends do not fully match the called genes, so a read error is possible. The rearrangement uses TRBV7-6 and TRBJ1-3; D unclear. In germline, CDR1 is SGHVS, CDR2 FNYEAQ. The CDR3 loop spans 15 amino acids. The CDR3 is CASSLEEGPGNTIHF. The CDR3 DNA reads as TGTGCCAGCAGCTTAGAAGAAGGACCTGGAAACACCATACATTTT. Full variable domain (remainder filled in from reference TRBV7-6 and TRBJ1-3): GAGVSQSPRYKVTKRGQDVALRCDPISGHVSLYWYRQALGQGPEFLTYFNYEAQQDKSGLPNDRFSAERPEGSISTLTIQRTEQRDSAMYRCASSLEEGPGNTIHFGEGSWLTVV.

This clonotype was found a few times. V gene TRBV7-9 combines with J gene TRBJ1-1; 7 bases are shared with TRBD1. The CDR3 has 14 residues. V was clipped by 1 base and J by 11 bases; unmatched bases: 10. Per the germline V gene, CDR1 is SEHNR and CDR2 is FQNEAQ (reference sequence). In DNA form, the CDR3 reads TGTGCCAGCAGCTTAGAGGGGGCACTGGGTCGGGCTTTCTTT. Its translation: CASSLEGALGRAFF.

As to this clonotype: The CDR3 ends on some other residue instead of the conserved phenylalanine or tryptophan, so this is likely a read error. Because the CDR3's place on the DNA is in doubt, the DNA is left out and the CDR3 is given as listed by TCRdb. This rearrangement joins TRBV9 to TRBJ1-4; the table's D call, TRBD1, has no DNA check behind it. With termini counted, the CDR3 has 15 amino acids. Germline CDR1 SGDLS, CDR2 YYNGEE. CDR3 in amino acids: CASSARTGQDEKPFL.

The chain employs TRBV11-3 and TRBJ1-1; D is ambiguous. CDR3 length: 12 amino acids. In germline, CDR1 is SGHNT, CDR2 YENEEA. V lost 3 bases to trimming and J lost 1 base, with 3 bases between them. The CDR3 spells CASSFGNTEAFF. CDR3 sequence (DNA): TGTGCCAGCAGCTTCGGGAACACTGAAGCTTTCTTT.

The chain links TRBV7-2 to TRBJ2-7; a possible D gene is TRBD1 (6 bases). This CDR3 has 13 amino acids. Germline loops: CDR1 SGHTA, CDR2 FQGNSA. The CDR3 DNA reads TGTGCCAGCAGCCTAGACAGGTCCTACGAGCAGCACGTC. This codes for CASSLDRSYEQHV.

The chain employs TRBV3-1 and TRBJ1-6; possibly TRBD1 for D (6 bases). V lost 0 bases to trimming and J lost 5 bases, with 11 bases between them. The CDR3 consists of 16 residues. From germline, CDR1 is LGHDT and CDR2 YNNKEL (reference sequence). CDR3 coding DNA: TGTGCCAGCAGCCAAGACAGGCAGGGGAATAATTCACCCCTCCACTTT. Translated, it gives CASSQDRQGNNSPLHF.